The 3 T cell receptor beta chains listed next were all sequenced from one sample in a study of blood T cells in healthy people across ages (dated by TCRdb to about 2015). The library came from 5' RACE. The sequencing machine was an Illumina HiSeq 2500. A second PCR of roughly 7 to 12 cycles was performed with a sample-barcoded 5' primer and a J-beta primer mix. TCRdb handled the public reads itself, with Q25 trimming in fastp and clone calling in MiXCR, and kept productive beta chains. All rows with the same CDR3 protein become a single entry with the most common DNA and genes. The sample table contains approximately 800,000 distinct CDR3 sequences; only one count was recorded for approximately 67% of them. The ten top clones hold 25% to 35% of the sample. Sequenced material: blood. Every receptor here comes from a man between 25 and 39 years old in good health.

The CDR3 sequence is CSARGSLSYNSPLHF. The CDR3 DNA follows: TGCAGTGCTAGAGGGAGCCTATCCTATAATTCACCCCTCCACTTT. J is TRBJ1-6 and V is TRBV20-1, with D unclear. CDR3 size: 15 residues. Per the germline V gene, CDR1 is DFQATT and CDR2 is SNEGSKA (reference sequence). The V end lost 1 base, the J end lost 1 base, and 8 bases lay between the germline ends.

This chain joins TRBV7-2 and TRBJ1-2; 7 bases agree with TRBD1. In germline, CDR1 is SGHTA, CDR2 FQGNSA. Trimming at V came to 1 base and at J to 2 bases, leaving 1 base not matched to a gene. The CDR3 has 14 amino acids. CDR3 sequence reads: CASSLETGNYGYTF. In DNA form, the CDR3 reads TGTGCCAGCAGCTTAGAGACAGGGAACTATGGCTACACCTTC.

This clonotype has more than one count but fewer than ten. The genes are TRBV2 and TRBJ1-2, with TRBD1 as a possible D gene (5 bases). This CDR3 is 15 amino acids long. From germline, CDR1 is SNHLY and CDR2 FYNNEI. V was shortened by 6 bases and J by 0 bases, with 14 bases between the two germline ends. The CDR3, as DNA: TGTGCCAGCAGGCCGACCGGGGGGTCTAACTATGGCTACACCTTC. Its protein is CASRPTGGSNYGYTF. Full variable domain (rest looked up from reference TRBV2 and TRBJ1-2): EPEVTQTPSHQVTQMGQEVILRCVPISNHLYFYWYRQILGQKVEFLVSFYNNEISEKSEIFDDQFSVERPDGSNFTLKIRSTKLEDSAMYFCASRPTGGSNYGYTFGSGTRLTVV.